This entry is about one T cell receptor beta chain. The sample originates from a study of blood T cell repertoires in COVID-19. Study overall: Sources were T cells, B-cell-depleted T cells, or PBMCs; the material itself was cDNA or gDNA.

As processed by the authors: The authors estimated nucleated cell counts from reference gene primer amplification. Clones were sequenced by immunoSEQ multiplex PCR, and TCRdb holds only the in-frame ones, with some missing. V and J calls and clone size follow that table, whereas D and trimming were derived from the DNA. Of 150,000 to 200,000 clones in the sample, over 75% were seen once. Unmatched junction bases numbered 7, after V lost 2 bases and J lost 3 bases. Looked up from germline, CDR1 is WNHNN and CDR2 is SYGVQD (reference sequence). This CDR3 region has 16 residues. Individuals drawn from around 25 US areas were roughly 18 to 89 years old. In assigning cohorts, the study relied on participant-reported clinical history.

This chain links TRBV10-1 with TRBJ1-2; TRBD1 matches at 9 bases. The sequenced sample was PBMCs or T cells enriched from blood (not recorded which). The sequence derives from a man in his fifties who had recovered from COVID-19. The chain's CDR3 is CASSEGTGFYDYGYTF. For the CDR3, the DNA is TGCGCCAGCAGTGAGGGGACAGGGTTTTACGACTATGGCTACACCTTC.